This T cell receptor beta chain is drawn from a study of tumor T cells in aggressive B-cell lymphoma. J was trimmed by 7 bases and V by 5 bases; bases with no gene match: 11. Germline CDR1 is SGHTA and CDR2 is FQGNSA. The CDR3 covers 15 residues. Using immunoSEQ multiplex PCR, the repertoire was profiled, and TCRdb retains in-frame clones only, with some absent. The table lists 8,000 to 9,500 clones, roughly 81% of them singletons. Sequenced material: tumor tissue. The receptor was isolated from an adult with diffuse large B cell lymphoma. The J gene is TRBJ1-5, the V gene TRBV7-2; TRBD1 aligns across 7 bases. DNA of the CDR3: TGTGCCAGCAGCCCTGGGGGACAGCCGAGGCAGCCCCAGCATTTT. This encodes CASSPGGQPRQPQHF.